The 29 T cell receptor beta chains below all came from one sample that was sequenced in a study of T cells in Graves' hyperthyroidism and ophthalmopathy. RNA transcripts provided the source from which TCR beta CDR3 regions were amplified. The HTBI set primed first-round TCR CDR3 RT-PCR. TCRdb itself ran the multiplex PCR reads through MiXCR, one entry per CDR3 protein. Of around 60,000 distinct CDR3 sequences listed, 49% are singletons. Sequencing was performed on blood. Source of these receptors: a woman in her 30s with Graves' ophthalmopathy.

On this clonotype itself: Given the absence of the conserved phenylalanine or tryptophan at the CDR3 end, a read error is likely. The chain is built from TRBV10-3 and TRBJ1-2; unclear D gene. The V gene lost 8 bases and the J gene lost 6 bases, with 13 bases spanning the gap. This CDR3 is 12 amino acids long. Per germline, CDR1 ENHRY and CDR2 SYGVKD. The CDR3 bases are TGTGCCATCTCAGAGGGTTTAAATGGCTACACCCTC. Translation: CAISEGLNGYTL.

This clonotype has at least ten counts. The genes are TRBV3-1 and TRBJ2-3, with D possibly being TRBD1 or TRBD2 (6 bases each). V shed 1 base and J shed 0 bases, with 8 bases lying between them. There are 15 residues in the CDR3. Germline V gene data show CDR1 as LGHDT and CDR2 as YNNKEL (reference sequence). This CDR3 is CASSQGGASTDTQYF. DNA for the CDR3: TGTGCCAGCAGCCAAGGGGGGGCAAGCACAGATACGCAGTATTTT.

This clonotype showed up many times. V is TRBV6-4 and J is TRBJ2-3, with 12 bases aligning to TRBD1. V trimming: 6 bases; J trimming: 1 base; junction bases outside the gene matches: 5. CDR1 is MRHNA and CDR2 is SNTAGT in the germline V gene. The CDR3 is 16 amino acids. In nucleotides, the CDR3 is TGTGCCAGCAGGGGACAGGGGGCGATAGGCACAGATACGCAGTATTTT. Translation gives CASRGQGAIGTDTQYF.

A note on this clonotype: This may be a read error: a much more frequent sequence differs by one nucleotide. This CDR3 reads CASSQDGWSGITGQPQHF. CDR3 bases: TGCGCCAGCAGCCAAGACGGGTGGTCCGGGATCACTGGCCAGCCCCAGCATTTT. This chain joins TRBV4-1 and TRBJ1-5, with D unclear. The CDR3 totals 18 residues. Germline CDR1 is MGHRA and CDR2 is YSYEKL. V was pared by 0 bases and J by 7 bases, with 22 bases between.

This clonotype was recorded many times. This sequence joins TRBV20-1 and TRBJ2-3, with D hard to call. Germline V lookup: CDR1 DFQATT, CDR2 SNEGSKA (reference sequence). V shed 6 bases and J shed 4 bases, with 8 bases lying between them. The length of the CDR3 is 11 residues. The CDR3 DNA reads as TGCAGTGCCCAGAGAGCAGATACGCAGTATTTT. It yields the protein CSAQRADTQYF.

At least ten counts were recorded for this clonotype. The chain couples TRBV6-1 to TRBJ2-1; TRBD2 matches at 9 bases. The V gene end was trimmed by 2 bases and the J gene end by 9 bases; junction bases not matched to a gene: 8. This CDR3 is 15 amino acids long. Germline CDR1 reads MNHNS; CDR2 reads SASEGT. CDR3 region: CASSEMAAGGGEQFF. DNA for the CDR3: TGTGCCAGCAGTGAAATGGCGGCGGGAGGGGGTGAGCAGTTCTTC.

Details on this clonotype: This CDR3 fails to terminate in the conserved phenylalanine or tryptophan, so it likely reflects a read error. No DNA is shown, since the ends of the CDR3 on it are uncertain; the CDR3 is the one TCRdb lists. V gene TRBV6-5 combines with J gene TRBJ1-2. The germline gives CDR1 MNHEY, CDR2 SVGAGI. Counting both end residues, the CDR3 totals 8 amino acids. The chain's CDR3 is CASSSHTV.

This clonotype was detected ten times or more. The rearrangement joins TRBV5-6 to TRBJ2-1, with 7 positions matching TRBD1. There are 16 residues in the CDR3. Losses at the gene ends were 5 bases for V and 0 bases for J; bases not matched to a gene: 8. CDR1 is SGHDT, CDR2 YYEEEE, per germline. The chain's CDR3 is CASRQDRHISYNEQFF. The DNA for the CDR3 is TGTGCCAGCAGACAGGACAGGCACATCTCCTACAATGAGCAGTTCTTC.

This clonotype was counted ten times or more. This chain connects TRBV30 to TRBJ1-5; no reliable D call. V was cut by 1 base and J by 0 bases, with 4 bases left in between. The CDR3 is made up of 13 amino acids. The germline CDR1 and CDR2 sequences are GTSNPN and SVGIG (reference sequence). The DNA of the CDR3 is TGTGCCTGGAGTGCGTATAGCAATCAGCCCCAGCATTTT. Translating gives CAWSAYSNQPQHF.

The chain has TRBV20-1 and TRBJ2-2; D gene unclear. From germline, CDR1 is DFQATT and CDR2 SNEGSKA (reference sequence). The CDR3 totals 11 residues. V lost 3 bases and J 8 bases, leaving 7 bases between the germline ends. The chain's CDR3 is CSASEAGELFF. CDR3 nucleotides: TGCAGTGCTAGCGAGGCGGGGGAGCTGTTTTTT.

This clonotype was seen repeatedly, ten times or more. This chain uses TRBV5-1 with TRBJ1-1, with D possibly matching TRBD1 (5 bases). Between the trimmed V and J ends, which lost 0 bases and 7 bases, there was a span of 7 bases. Germline CDR1 and CDR2: SGHRS and YFSETQ. This CDR3 contains 12 residues. CDR3 residues: CASSLDDSEAFF. CDR3 nucleotide sequence: TGCGCCAGCAGCTTGGATGACAGTGAAGCTTTCTTT.

This clonotype was seen repeatedly, ten times or more. This CDR3 is CASSPGGEKLFF. The CDR3 bases are TGTGCCAGCAGTCCAGGGGGAGAAAAACTGTTTTTT. The chain uses TRBV25-1 and TRBJ1-4; TRBD1 matches 7 bases. V dropped 5 bases and J dropped 8; count of bases not matched to a gene: 2. The CDR3 is made up of 12 amino acids. The germline V gene has CDR1 MGHDK and CDR2 SYGVNS.

As to this clonotype: One end of the junction fails to match germline, which may point to a read error. J is TRBJ2-5 and V is TRBV2; 9 nucleotides align to TRBD2. The CDR3 contains 17 residues. The germline V gene has CDR1 SNHLY and CDR2 FYNNEI. CDR3 sequence (DNA): TGTACCAGCAGACGACCCAGGACTAGCGTAAACCAAGAGACCCAGTACTTC. It codes for CTSRRPRTSVNQETQYF.

This clonotype has a count of ten or more. The chain has TRBV7-2 and TRBJ1-4; TRBD1 might be the D (5 bases). V was trimmed by 1 base and J by 0 bases, leaving 15 bases between them. This CDR3 spans 18 amino acids. Germline assignment: CDR1 SGHTA and CDR2 FQGNSA. Here the CDR3 reads CASSLGGGTLTTNEKLFF. CDR3 in DNA: TGTGCCAGCAGCTTAGGTGGGGGGACTCTGACAACTAATGAAAAACTGTTTTTT.

This clonotype was seen ten or more times. The CDR3 here is CASSFGGVAEPQHF. The CDR3 DNA is TGTGCCAGCAGTTTTGGAGGGGTGGCGGAGCCCCAGCATTTT. The genes are TRBV12-3 or TRBV12-4 and TRBJ1-5; D is perhaps TRBD1 (5 bases). Trimming took off 3 bases at V and 8 bases at J, with 14 bases between the two ends. The CDR3 spans 14 residues.

The rearrangement uses TRBV11-2 and TRBJ1-5; D not resolved. Germline CDR1 SGHAT, CDR2 FQNNGV. Trimming took off 6 bases at V and 11 bases at J, with 11 bases between the two ends. The CDR3 length is 11 residues. CDR3 amino acids: CASRAYRAQHF. Here the CDR3 DNA reads TGTGCCAGCAGAGCTTATCGGGCCCAGCATTTT.

The V gene is TRBV20-1, the J gene TRBJ2-2; 8 bases fit TRBD2. The CDR3 consists of 14 residues. Germline CDR1 and CDR2: DFQATT and SNEGSKA (reference sequence). Losses at the gene ends were 1 base for V and 5 bases for J; bases not matched to a gene: 3. The CDR3 DNA sequence: TGCAGTGCTAGAGCGGGAGGGAGGACCGGGGAGCTGTTTTTT. It yields the protein CSARAGGRTGELFF.

V gene TRBV7-2 combines with J gene TRBJ1-4; D remains ambiguous. The germline CDR1 and CDR2 sequences are SGHTA and FQGNSA. V lost 4 bases, J lost 12 bases, and 9 bases lay in between. The CDR3 loop spans 11 amino acids. The CDR3 DNA reads as TGTGCCAGCAGCTACAGCGAAGAACTGTTTTTT. This gives the protein CASSYSEELFF.

This clonotype appeared once. A clone one base away is much larger, so this may be a read error. The rearrangement uses TRBV6-1 and TRBJ2-7; weak D call: TRBD2 (7 bases). With 3 bases removed from V and 2 bases from J, the gap between germline ends came to 14 bases. Germline assignment: CDR1 MNHNS and CDR2 SASEGT. The CDR3 has 15 residues. The CDR3 DNA is TGTGCCAGCAGTGAGGGAGGGGGGAGCGCCTACGAGCAGTACTTC. This codes for CASSEGGGSAYEQYF.

Concerning this clonotype itself: A read error is possible here, since a much larger clone lies one base away. V usage is TRBV28 and J usage is TRBJ2-1; D is uncertain. Germline-derived CDR1 and CDR2 are MDHEN and SYDVKM. The CDR3 consists of 16 residues. The CDR3 loop is CASSPVSAKSYDEQFF. The DNA of the CDR3 is TGTGCCAGCAGTCCCGTTTCTGCGAAATCCTACGATGAGCAGTTCTTC.

This clonotype has ten or more counts. This sequence joins TRBV2 and TRBJ2-7, with TRBD1 matching 8 bases. J was trimmed by 2 bases and V by 11 bases; bases with no gene match: 17. The CDR3 is 16 residues long. Looked up from germline, CDR1 is SNHLY and CDR2 is FYNNEI. CDR3 sequence (DNA): TGTGCCTATACAGCATTCGGGGTACAGGGGGCCTACGAGCAGTACTTC. Amino acid sequence: CAYTAFGVQGAYEQYF.

Ten or more counts support this clonotype. CDR3 DNA: TGTGCCAGCAGCCGCGGCAGTCTCTCCGCTAACTATGGCTACACCTTC. Its protein product is CASSRGSLSANYGYTF. V is TRBV9 and J is TRBJ1-2; no definite D call. This CDR3 is built from 16 residues. V shed 4 bases and J shed 0 bases, with 16 bases lying between them. Germline V CDR1 and CDR2: SGDLS, YYNGEE.

This clonotype was recorded many times. J is TRBJ2-2 and V is TRBV5-5; 7 bases agree with TRBD1. The junction had 5 bases not matched to a gene; V was cut back by 4 bases and J by 5 bases. There are 14 residues in the CDR3. CDR1 is SGHKS and CDR2 is YYEKEE in the germline V gene (reference sequence). CDR3 sequence: CASSRDRVTGELFF. CDR3 DNA sequence: TGTGCCAGCAGCCGAGACAGGGTTACCGGGGAGCTGTTTTTT.

This clonotype was counted many times. The J gene is TRBJ2-7, the V gene TRBV11-2; 10 positions agree with TRBD2. CDR3 length equals 15 residues. The J segment lost 3 bases and the V segment lost 1 base, leaving 3 bases of the junction unmatched. CDR1 is SGHAT, CDR2 FQNNGV, per germline. CDR3 loop: CASSLVASGSYEQYF. In DNA form, the CDR3 reads TGTGCCAGCAGCTTAGTGGCTAGCGGGAGCTACGAGCAGTACTTC.

This clonotype was observed at least ten times. The V call is TRBV27, the J call TRBJ1-2; D ambiguous. This CDR3 comprises 13 residues. Trimming pared 2 bases from V and 13 bases from J, leaving 17 bases between. Germline CDR1 is MNHEY and CDR2 is SMNVEV (reference sequence). DNA for the CDR3: TGTGCCAGCAGTTTACGGACGGCCGATGTGCTCACCTTC. Its protein product is CASSLRTADVLTF.

Many counts were recorded for this clonotype. The chain carries TRBV29-1 and TRBJ2-7, with 10 bases identical to TRBD1. This CDR3 comprises 14 residues. The junction had 5 bases not matched to a gene; V was cut back by 6 bases and J by 0 bases. CDR1 is SQVTM and CDR2 is ANQGSEA in the germline V gene. This CDR3 is CSVGRTGGSYEQYF. The CDR3 nucleotides are TGCAGCGTAGGGAGGACAGGGGGCTCCTACGAGCAGTACTTC.

With respect to this clonotype: One end of the junction fails to match germline, which may point to a read error. V is TRBV29-1 and J is TRBJ2-7; a weak D match, TRBD1 (5 bases). The V gene's germline CDR1 is SQVTM and CDR2 ANQGSEA. The CDR3 covers 12 residues. CDR3 DNA sequence: TGCAGTGTTAAGGAAGGGGCTGCCGAGCAGTGCTTC. This translates into CSVKEGAAEQCF.

This clonotype was counted only a few times. CDR3 coding DNA: TGTGCCAGCAGTCCCCGGACTAGCGGTCTTTACGAGCAGTACTTC. This codes for CASSPRTSGLYEQYF. This sequence joins TRBV2 and TRBJ2-7; TRBD2 aligns across 10 bases. The germline gives CDR1 SNHLY, CDR2 FYNNEI. The V and J ends lost 5 bases and 4 bases, in that order; junction bases with no gene match: 8. CDR3 size: 15 residues.

This clonotype was picked up many times. The chain links TRBV5-6 to TRBJ2-7; tentative D call: TRBD2 (6 bases). The V gene lost 4 bases and the J gene lost 7 bases, with 15 bases spanning the gap. Germline loops: CDR1 SGHDT, CDR2 YYEEEE. This CDR3 has 13 residues. The CDR3 nucleotides read TGTGCCAGCAGCCCGGGACTGCCGCGGGAGCAGTACTTC. Residues: CASSPGLPREQYF.